The clone carrying this T cell receptor (beta chain) was counted a few times. Its antigen remains unidentified. The data originate from a study of long-term antiretroviral therapy in people with HIV. Study-level points and caveats: It was not possible to obtain data on ART adherence, viral resistance or therapy changes. Controls had broader CDR3 length ranges than HIV repertoires did.

The CDR3 is 12 residues long. Germline lookup yields CDR1 ENHRY and CDR2 SYGVKD. Trimming shortened V by 2 bases and J by 5 bases, and 6 bases separated the two germline ends. Survey-level immunoSEQ v3.0 assays were run. Sequencing targeted roughly 35,000-50,000 T-cell genomes per sample. Sequencing used immunoSEQ multiplex PCR; TCRdb keeps in-frame clones, though not all of them. The sample holds 20,000 to 25,000 clones; roughly three quarters are singletons and the top ten take about 10%. The sequence was obtained from a woman in her thirties or forties with HIV. The chain recombines TRBV10-3 with TRBJ2-5; D remains unclear. The specimen was unsorted PBMCs, collected 1.1 years before starting antiretroviral therapy. This chain's CDR3 is CAISENGETQYF. The CDR3, as DNA: TGTGCCATCAGTGAGAACGGGGAGACCCAGTACTTC.